This is a list of T cell receptor beta chains from one sample in a study of CD8 T cells in Susac syndrome. TCRdb called the immunoSEQ multiplex PCR reads again in MiXCR, with one record for every CDR3 protein. The sample has just over 150,000 distinct CDR3 sequences; over 85% are singletons. Sequencing used CD8+ T cells from PBMCs. The source is a human donor with multiple sclerosis. Both conserved end residues are part of each CDR3. D genes are given only for firm matches. Some rows mark clone size as missing; the rest say once, few, many or name a class of expanded clone.

abundance	j_gene	v_gene	d_gene	CDR3nt	CDR3aa
NA	TRBJ2-3	TRBV20-1	NA	TGCAGTGCTAGAGATCCGAAGGATACGCAGTATTTT	CSARDPKDTQYF
NA	TRBJ2-3	TRBV3-1	TRBD2	TGTGCCAGCACCCTAGCGGGGGGGCCGCAAGATACGCAGTATTTT	CASTLAGGPQDTQYF
NA	TRBJ1-2	TRBV27	NA	TGTGCCAGCAGTTCCGGACAGAACTATGGCTACACCTTC	CASSSGQNYGYTF
NA	TRBJ2-3	TRBV20-1	TRBD1	TGCAGTGCTACTCCGGGACAGGGGGTGAAGACGGATACGCAGTATTTT	CSATPGQGVKTDTQYF
once	TRBJ1-5	TRBV12-3/TRBV12-4	TRBD1	TGTGCCAGCAGTTTAAGGGACAGTGTTCGGTCCCAGCATTTT	CASSLRDSVRSQHF
NA	TRBJ2-1	TRBV6-5	NA	TGTGCCAGCAGTTACTCGTCCGGGGAAATCTCCTACAATGAGCAGTTCTTC	CASSYSSGEISYNEQFF
NA	TRBJ2-1	TRBV20-1	TRBD2	TGCAGTGCCAGGATAGCGGGGGGCCCTTCCAATGAGCAGTTCTTC	CSARIAGGPSNEQFF
once	TRBJ2-1	TRBV15	TRBD2	TGTGCCACCAGCAGAGGTCGAGCGGGGACCTACAATGAGCAGTTCTTC	CATSRGRAGTYNEQFF
NA	TRBJ2-5	TRBV5-6	TRBD1	TGTGCCAGCAGCTTGGATCCAGGGGGCCGAGAGACCCAGTACTTC	CASSLDPGGRETQYF
NA	TRBJ1-2	TRBV9	TRBD1	TGTGCCAGCAGCCATAACAGGGGATCGCCTAACTATGGCTACACCTTC	CASSHNRGSPNYGYTF
few	TRBJ2-1	TRBV6-2/TRBV6-3	TRBD2	TGTGCCAGCAGTTCCAGACTAGCGGGGTACAATGAGCAGTTCTTC	CASSSRLAGYNEQFF
NA	TRBJ2-1	TRBV9	TRBD1	TGTGCCAGCAGCCCTACGGGGACAGGGGTGGGCAATGAGCAGTTCTTC	CASSPTGTGVGNEQFF
NA	TRBJ2-7	TRBV12-3/TRBV12-4	NA	TGTGCCAGCAGTGGCGCAACAGTGCAGTACTTC	CASSGATVQYF
NA	TRBJ2-3	TRBV20-1	NA	TGCAGTGCCCCCGGGTACGGCAGACGATATAGCACAGATACGCAGTATTTT	CSAPGYGRRYSTDTQYF
NA	TRBJ2-7	TRBV6-1	NA	TGTGCCAGCAGTGACGGCGGGGCGAACTACGAGCAGTACTTC	CASSDGGANYEQYF
NA	TRBJ2-7	TRBV4-3	NA	TGCGCCAGCAGCCAAGATCCTATCGGACAGACCTCCTACGAGCAGTACTTC	CASSQDPIGQTSYEQYF
NA	TRBJ2-1	TRBV7-8	TRBD1	TGTGCCAGCAGCCCCCAGGACACAGGGGGCAATTACAATGAGCAGTTCTTC	CASSPQDTGGNYNEQFF
NA	TRBJ2-1	TRBV20-1	NA	TGCAGTGCTAGCGAAAACGAGTTCTTC	CSASENEFF
NA	TRBJ2-1	TRBV14	TRBD1	TGTGCCAGCAGCCAGTACAGGGGCCTCTACAATGAGCAGTTCTTC	CASSQYRGLYNEQFF
NA	TRBJ2-2	TRBV2	NA	TGTGCCAGCATAAGTGGCAGGAACACCGGGGAGCTGTTTTTT	CASISGRNTGELFF
NA	TRBJ1-1	TRBV27	TRBD1	TGTGCCAGCAGTTTATCAGGGACAGGGAACACTGAAGCTTTCTTT	CASSLSGTGNTEAFF
NA	TRBJ2-1	TRBV27	NA	TGTGCCAGCATGAGGGGGTCCTACAATGAGCAGTTCTTC	CASMRGSYNEQFF
NA	TRBJ1-1	TRBV4-3	NA	TGCGCCAGCAGCGAATCGGGCAGAGCGAACACTGAAGCTTTCTTT	CASSESGRANTEAFF
once	TRBJ2-7	TRBV29-1	NA	TGCAGCGTTGAGCTCACAGGGGAGGGCTACGAGCAGTACTTC	CSVELTGEGYEQYF
once	TRBJ2-1	TRBV20-1	NA	TGCAGCCTCGGGAGAAACAATGAGCAGTTCTTC	CSLGRNNEQFF
NA	TRBJ2-5	TRBV7-8	TRBD2	TGTGCCAGCAACCAAGCGGGGGCGGGGGAGACCCAGTACTTC	CASNQAGAGETQYF
NA	TRBJ1-1	TRBV5-1	TRBD1	TGCGCCAGCAAGGAAGACAGGGGGCTGCACACTGAAGCTTTCTTT	CASKEDRGLHTEAFF
once	TRBJ1-5	TRBV15	TRBD1	TGTGCCACCAGCAGGGACAGGGGGCGCGGTCAGCCCCAGCATTTT	CATSRDRGRGQPQHF
NA	TRBJ2-7	TRBV11-2	TRBD2	TGTGCCAGCAGCTTACAATCTCCTGCACTAGCGGGCTACGAGCAGTACTTC	CASSLQSPALAGYEQYF
NA	TRBJ1-2	TRBV13	NA	TGTGCCAGCAGCTTAGGCTTGTCCGCTAACTATGGCTACACCTTC	CASSLGLSANYGYTF
NA	TRBJ2-3	TRBV27	NA	TGTGCCAGCAGTTTACTTCGAACGGGGCTAGGCGCAGATACGCAGTATTTT	CASSLLRTGLGADTQYF
NA	TRBJ2-3	TRBV12-3/TRBV12-4	NA	TGTGCCAGCAGTTCCTATACTGATACGCAGTATTTT	CASSSYTDTQYF
NA	TRBJ1-2	TRBV20-1	TRBD1	TGCAGTGCTAGGGACAGGGCGGACTATGGCTACACCTTC	CSARDRADYGYTF
few	TRBJ2-7	TRBV25-1	NA	TGTGCCAGCAGTCCCGGAAGGGGGGGGCAGTACTTC	CASSPGRGGQYF
NA	TRBJ2-1	TRBV18	TRBD1	TGTGCCAGCTCACCTGGGACAGGGCACAATGAGCAGTTCTTC	CASSPGTGHNEQFF
NA	TRBJ2-1	TRBV6-2/TRBV6-3	NA	TGTGCCAGCGGGGAATCCAACAATGAGCAGTTCTTC	CASGESNNEQFF
few	TRBJ2-1	TRBV18	NA	TGTGCCAGCTCATCGGACTCCTACTCCTACAATGAGCAGTTCTTC	CASSSDSYSYNEQFF
NA	TRBJ1-1	TRBV9	NA	TGTGCCAGCAGCTCCGAGGGAGCGAGGCACACTGAAGCTTTCTTT	CASSSEGARHTEAFF
NA	TRBJ1-1	TRBV29-1	NA	TGCAGCGCCCATACTAGGGGCGGCACTGAAGCTTTCTTT	CSAHTRGGTEAFF
NA	TRBJ2-1	TRBV20-1	TRBD2	TGCAGTGCTACCGGGACTAGCGTTTACAATGAGCAGTTCTTC	CSATGTSVYNEQFF
NA	TRBJ2-5	TRBV15	TRBD1	TGTGCCACCAGCAGAGGAGCAGGGGGCCAAGAGACCCAGTACTTC	CATSRGAGGQETQYF
NA	TRBJ2-7	TRBV12-3/TRBV12-4	TRBD2	TGTGCCAGCAGTCCTTCCGGGACTAGCGGGTTAAGCGAGCAGTACTTC	CASSPSGTSGLSEQYF
NA	TRBJ1-5	TRBV9	NA	TGTGCCAGCAGCGTAGATGGCCGCAATCAGCCCCAGCATTTT	CASSVDGRNQPQHF
NA	TRBJ2-7	TRBV12-5	NA	TGTGCTAGTGGTCCGGGACCCTACGAGCAGTACTTC	CASGPGPYEQYF
NA	TRBJ2-1	TRBV2	NA	TGTGCCAGTGCACCGAGATCGTATCAGGATGAGCAGTTCTTC	CASAPRSYQDEQFF
NA	TRBJ2-5	TRBV20-1	NA	TGCAGTGCTAGAAGATACCGTCAAGAGACCCAGTACTTC	CSARRYRQETQYF
NA	TRBJ2-5	TRBV2	TRBD1	TGTGCCAGCGCCCGAGGACAGGGGGCGGGAGAGACCCAGTACTTC	CASARGQGAGETQYF
few	TRBJ1-5	TRBV9	NA	TGTGCCAGCAGCGTAGAGGGCAATAGCAATCAGCCCCAGCATTTT	CASSVEGNSNQPQHF
NA	TRBJ1-4	TRBV30	NA	TGTGCCTGGAGTGTAATACGGGGCGGTGAAAAACTGTTTTTT	CAWSVIRGGEKLFF
NA	TRBJ2-7	TRBV28	TRBD1	TGTGCCAGCAGTTTAATTTTGGACAGGGTGAGCTCCTACGAGCAGTACTTC	CASSLILDRVSSYEQYF
NA	TRBJ1-2	TRBV5-6	NA	TGTGCCAGCAGCTTGGCCTTCCCCTCGAGGGGTAACTATGGCTACACCTTC	CASSLAFPSRGNYGYTF